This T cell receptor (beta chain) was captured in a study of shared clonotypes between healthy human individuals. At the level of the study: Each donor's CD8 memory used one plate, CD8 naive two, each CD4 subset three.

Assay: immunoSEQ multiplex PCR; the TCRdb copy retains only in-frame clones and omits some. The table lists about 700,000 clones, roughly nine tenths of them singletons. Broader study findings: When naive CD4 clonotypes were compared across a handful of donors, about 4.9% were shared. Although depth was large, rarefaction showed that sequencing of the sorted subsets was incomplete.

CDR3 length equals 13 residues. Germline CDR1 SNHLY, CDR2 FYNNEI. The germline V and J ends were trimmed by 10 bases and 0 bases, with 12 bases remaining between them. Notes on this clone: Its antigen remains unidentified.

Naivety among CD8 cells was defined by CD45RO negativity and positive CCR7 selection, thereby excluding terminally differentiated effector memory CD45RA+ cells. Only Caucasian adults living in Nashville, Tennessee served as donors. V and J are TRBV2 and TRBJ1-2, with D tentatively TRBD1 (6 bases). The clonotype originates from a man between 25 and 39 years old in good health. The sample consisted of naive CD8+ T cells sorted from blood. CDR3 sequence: CATGGAPNYGYTF. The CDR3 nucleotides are TGTGCCACCGGGGGGGCTCCTAACTATGGCTACACCTTC.